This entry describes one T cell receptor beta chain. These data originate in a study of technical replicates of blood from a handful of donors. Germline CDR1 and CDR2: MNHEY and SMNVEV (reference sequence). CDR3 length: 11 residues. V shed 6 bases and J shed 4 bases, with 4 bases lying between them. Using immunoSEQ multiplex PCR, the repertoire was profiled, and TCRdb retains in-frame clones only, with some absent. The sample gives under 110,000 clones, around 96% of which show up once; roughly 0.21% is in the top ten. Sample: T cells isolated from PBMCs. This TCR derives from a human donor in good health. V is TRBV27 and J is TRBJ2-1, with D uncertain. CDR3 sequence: CASSNYNEQFF. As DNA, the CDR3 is TGTGCCAGCAGCAATTACAATGAGCAGTTCTTC.